What follows are 4 T cell receptor beta chains derived from one specimen sequenced in a study of beta chain features in type 1 diabetes. Expressed TCRB transcripts were sequenced because the isolated RNA had all been reverse transcribed beforehand. Repertoires were generated with immunoSEQ multiplex PCR, while TCRdb's copy carries only in-frame clones and drops some. The sample has about 260,000 clones, 55% to 70% seen once. The specimen was naive CD4+ T cells from blood. All receptors come from a man younger than 45 in good health.

The genes are TRBV7-2 and TRBJ2-3; perhaps TRBD2 as D (6 bases). The length of the CDR3 is 14 residues. Germline V CDR1 and CDR2: SGHTA, FQGNSA. V was trimmed by 5 bases and J by 0 bases, leaving 9 bases between them. The CDR3 sequence: CASSKGGSTDTQYF. Written as DNA, the CDR3 is TGTGCCAGCAGCAAAGGAGGGAGCACAGATACGCAGTATTTT.

With regard to this clone: This specimen includes other DNA sequences encoding the same CDR3. The V gene is TRBV29-1, the J gene TRBJ2-5; no clear D. V lost 4 bases and J lost 2, with 11 bases in between. The V gene's germline CDR1 is SQVTM and CDR2 ANQGSEA. This CDR3 spans 13 amino acids. The CDR3: CSVAGPGQETQYF. In nucleotides, the CDR3 is TGCAGCGTTGCCGGGCCAGGACAAGAGACCCAGTACTTC.

The table lists this clone with a count of one. The rearrangement joins TRBV28 to TRBJ1-5; D is unresolved. CDR3 length: 15 amino acids. The germline V gene has CDR1 MDHEN and CDR2 SYDVKM. Trimming cost V 3 bases and J 4 bases, with 13 bases left between them. The CDR3 nucleotides are TGTGCCAGCAGTTTCCACACGCCGGGGAATCAGCCCCAGCATTTT. This sequence encodes CASSFHTPGNQPQHF.

This chain joins TRBV30 and TRBJ2-7, with 7 bases that match TRBD1. Trimming took 5 bases from V and 0 from J; bases not matched to a gene: 4. Germline-derived CDR1 and CDR2 are GTSNPN and SVGIG (reference sequence). This CDR3 has 13 residues. The CDR3 DNA is TGTGCCTGGCATCCAGGGGGCTCCTACGAGCAGTACTTC. Its protein is CAWHPGGSYEQYF.